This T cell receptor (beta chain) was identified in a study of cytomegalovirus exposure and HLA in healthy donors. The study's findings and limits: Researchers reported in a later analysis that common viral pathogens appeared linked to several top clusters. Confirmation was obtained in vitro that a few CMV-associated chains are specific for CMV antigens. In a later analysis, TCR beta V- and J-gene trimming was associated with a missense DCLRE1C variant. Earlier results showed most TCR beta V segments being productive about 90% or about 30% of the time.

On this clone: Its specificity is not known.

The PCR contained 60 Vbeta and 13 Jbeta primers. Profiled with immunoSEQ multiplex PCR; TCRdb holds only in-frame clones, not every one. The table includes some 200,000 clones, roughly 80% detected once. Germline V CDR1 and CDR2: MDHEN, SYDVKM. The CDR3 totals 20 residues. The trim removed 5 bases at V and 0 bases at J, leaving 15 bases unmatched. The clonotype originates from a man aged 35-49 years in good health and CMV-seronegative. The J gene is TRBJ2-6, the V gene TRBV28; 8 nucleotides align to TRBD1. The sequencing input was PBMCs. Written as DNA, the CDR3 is TGTGCCAGCAGTCCTTATCTGACAGGGGCCCTTTTCTCTGGGGCCAACGTCCTGACTTTC. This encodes CASSPYLTGALFSGANVLTF.